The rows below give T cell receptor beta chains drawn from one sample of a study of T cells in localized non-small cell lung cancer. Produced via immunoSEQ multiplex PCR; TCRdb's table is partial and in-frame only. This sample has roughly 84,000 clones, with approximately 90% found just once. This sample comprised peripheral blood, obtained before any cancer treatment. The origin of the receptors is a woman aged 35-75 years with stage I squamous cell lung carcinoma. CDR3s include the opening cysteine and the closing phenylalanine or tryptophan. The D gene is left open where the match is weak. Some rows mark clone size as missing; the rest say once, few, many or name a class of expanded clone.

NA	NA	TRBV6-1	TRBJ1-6	TGTGCCAGCCGAGACCTCCTGGGGGGGAATTCACCCCTCCACTTT	CASRDLLGGNSPLHF
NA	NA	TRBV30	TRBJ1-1	TGTGCCTGGACGCCACCTCATCACACTGAAGCTTTCTTT	CAWTPPHHTEAFF
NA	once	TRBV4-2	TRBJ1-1	TGTGCCAGCAGCCAAGATGTAGGAGAGAACACTGAAGCTTTCTTT	CASSQDVGENTEAFF
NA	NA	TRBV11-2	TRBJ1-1	TGTGCCAGCAGCTTATATTCCGGTGGGGGGTCTGAAGCTTTCTTT	CASSLYSGGGSEAFF
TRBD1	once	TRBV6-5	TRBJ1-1	TGTGCCAGCGCGCACAGGGGGCGTGAAGGTGAAGCTTTCTTT	CASAHRGREGEAFF
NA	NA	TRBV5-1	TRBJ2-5	TGCGCCAGCAGCTCGGACTCCTTCGGGACCCAGTACTTC	CASSSDSFGTQYF
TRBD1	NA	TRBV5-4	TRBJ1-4	TGTGCCAGCAGCTTTTGGACAGGGGGTAATGAAAAACTGTTTTTT	CASSFWTGGNEKLFF
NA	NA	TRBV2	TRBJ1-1	TGTGCCAGCACCGACCAAGGGAACACTGAAGCTTTCTTT	CASTDQGNTEAFF
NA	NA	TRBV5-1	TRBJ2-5	TGCGCCAGCAGCTTGGGGTTTGAGGGAGAGACCCAGTACTTC	CASSLGFEGETQYF
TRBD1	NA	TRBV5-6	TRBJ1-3	TGTGCCAGCAGCAGAACCGGGACAGGGGGCTTTTACGCTGGAAACACCATATATTTT	CASSRTGTGGFYAGNTIYF
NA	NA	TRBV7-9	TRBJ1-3	TGTGCCAGCAGCTTAGTTGTCTCAAGCTCTGGAAACACCATATATTTT	CASSLVVSSSGNTIYF
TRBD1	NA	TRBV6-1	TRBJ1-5	TGTGCCAGCAGTCGGGACAGGGGTAATCAGCCCCAGCATTTT	CASSRDRGNQPQHF
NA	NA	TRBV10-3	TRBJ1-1	TGTGCCATCAGTGGCCCCGGGACCGGGAGGACTGAAGCTTTCTTT	CAISGPGTGRTEAFF
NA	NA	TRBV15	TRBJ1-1	TGTGCCACCGGGCCACGGGGTAGGAGGGACACTGAAGCTTTCTTT	CATGPRGRRDTEAFF
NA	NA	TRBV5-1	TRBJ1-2	TGCGCCAGCCGTACCTCGGGGAGGCACTATGGCTACACCTTC	CASRTSGRHYGYTF
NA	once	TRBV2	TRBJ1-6	TGTGCCAGCAGTGAGGCGATAAATTCACCCCTCCACTTT	CASSEAINSPLHF
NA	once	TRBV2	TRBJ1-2	TGTGCCAGCAGTGAGCGGTCGCCCTATGGCTACACCTTC	CASSERSPYGYTF
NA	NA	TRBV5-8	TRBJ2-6	TGTGCCAGCAGCTTGGGTGGCTCTGGGGCCAACGTCCTGACTTTC	CASSLGGSGANVLTF
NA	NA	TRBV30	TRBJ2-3	TGTGCCTGGAGTAGAGGGGCCACAGATACGCAGTATTTT	CAWSRGATDTQYF
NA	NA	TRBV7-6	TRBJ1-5	TGTGCCAGCAGCCCTAACAGGGCACAGCCCCAGCATTTT	CASSPNRAQPQHF
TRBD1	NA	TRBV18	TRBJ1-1	TGTGCCAGCTCACCACGGGGACAGGGAGAAGCTTTCTTT	CASSPRGQGEAFF
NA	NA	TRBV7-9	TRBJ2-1	TGTGCCAGCAGCCTATCTAGGGGCTCCTACAATGAGCAGTTCTTC	CASSLSRGSYNEQFF
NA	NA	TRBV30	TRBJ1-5	TGTGCCTGGAGTGGACAGGGCAATCAGCCCCAGCATTTT	CAWSGQGNQPQHF
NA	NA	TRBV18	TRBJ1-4	TGTGCCAGCTCTCCTAACGGGAGGGCTAATGAAAAACTGTTTTTT	CASSPNGRANEKLFF
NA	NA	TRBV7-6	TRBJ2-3	TGTGCCAGCTCCTTTTATGGGGGGTATGGCGATACGCAGTATTTT	CASSFYGGYGDTQYF
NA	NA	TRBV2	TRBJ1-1	TGTGCCAGCAAGGGGATGGACACTGAAGCTTTCTTT	CASKGMDTEAFF
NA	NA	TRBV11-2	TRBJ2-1	TGTGCCAGCAGCTTCCCCAATGAGCAGTTCTTC	CASSFPNEQFF
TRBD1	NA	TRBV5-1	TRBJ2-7	TGCGCCAGCGGGGACAGCTCCTACGAGCAGTACTTC	CASGDSSYEQYF
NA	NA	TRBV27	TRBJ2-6	TGTGCCAGCAGTTTACTGGCCTCTGGGGCCAACGTCCTGACTTTC	CASSLLASGANVLTF
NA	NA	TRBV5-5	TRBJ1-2	TGTGCCAGCAGCTTGGAACACGGCCTTAACTATGGCTACACCTTC	CASSLEHGLNYGYTF
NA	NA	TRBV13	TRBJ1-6	TGTGCCAGCAGCTTCTCGACAGTGAATTCACCCCTCCACTTT	CASSFSTVNSPLHF
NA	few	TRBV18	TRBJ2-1	TGTGCCAGCTCACCACAGGGGATGGCCTACAATGAGCAGTTCTTC	CASSPQGMAYNEQFF
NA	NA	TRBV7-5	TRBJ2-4	TGTGCCAGAAGCTTAGCGGCCGGGTGGGAGGTAAAAAACATTCAGTACTTC	CARSLAAGWEVKNIQYF
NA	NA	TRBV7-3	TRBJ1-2	TGTGCCAGCAGCTTATCCGGGGGTTCTAACTATGGCTACACCTTC	CASSLSGGSNYGYTF
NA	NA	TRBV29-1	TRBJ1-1	TGCAGCGTTGGGGGCAGCTACAACACTGAAGCTTTCTTT	CSVGGSYNTEAFF
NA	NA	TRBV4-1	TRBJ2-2	TGCGCCAGCAGCCAACCGGACTACACGAACACCGGGGAGCTGTTTTTT	CASSQPDYTNTGELFF
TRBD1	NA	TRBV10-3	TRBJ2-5	TGTGCCATCAGTGAGTCCAGGGACAGGGTCGAGACCCAGTACTTC	CAISESRDRVETQYF
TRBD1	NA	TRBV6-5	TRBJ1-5	TGTGCCAGCAGAGCCGGGACAGGGAACAATCAGCCCCAGCATTTT	CASRAGTGNNQPQHF
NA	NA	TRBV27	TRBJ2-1	TGTGCCAGCAGTTTTGAAGGGTACAATGAGCAGTTCTTC	CASSFEGYNEQFF
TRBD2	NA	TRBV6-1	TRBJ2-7	TGTGCCAGCAGTGAAGAAGACGGGGGGGCCTACGAGCAGTACTTC	CASSEEDGGAYEQYF
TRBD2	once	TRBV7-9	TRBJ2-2	TGTGCCAGCAGCCGACCCAGGACTAGCGGGGAGAACACCGGGGAGCTGTTTTTT	CASSRPRTSGENTGELFF
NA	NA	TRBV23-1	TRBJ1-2	TGCGCCAGCAGTCTTGGAGGGGCCCGGGGTGGCTACACCTTC	CASSLGGARGGYTF
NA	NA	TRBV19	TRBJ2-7	TGTGCCACCCAGACCCTCTACGAGCAGTACTTC	CATQTLYEQYF
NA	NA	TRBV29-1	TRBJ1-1	TGCAGCGTTGCGCTGCAGGGGAACACTGAAGCTTTCTTT	CSVALQGNTEAFF
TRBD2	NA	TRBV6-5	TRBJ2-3	TGTGCCGCCCGGGGGGGCGCAGATACGCAGTATTTT	CAARGGADTQYF
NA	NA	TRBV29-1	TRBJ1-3	TGCAGCGTTGGGGGCGGCCGGGACGGAAACACCATATATTTT	CSVGGGRDGNTIYF
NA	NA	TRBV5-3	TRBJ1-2	TGTGCCAGAAGCTCCATCTTTGGCTACACCTTC	CARSSIFGYTF
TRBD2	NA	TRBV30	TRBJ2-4	TGTGCCTATAGCGGGGGGGCGGACATTCAGTACTTC	CAYSGGADIQYF
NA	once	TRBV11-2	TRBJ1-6	TGTGCCAGCAGCTTAGTCGCGAATTCACCCCTCCACTTT	CASSLVANSPLHF
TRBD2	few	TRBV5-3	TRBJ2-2	TGTGCCAGCCCAGGGTCCGGGACTAGGTACACCGGGGAGCTGTTTTTT	CASPGSGTRYTGELFF
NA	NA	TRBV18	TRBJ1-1	TGTGCCAGCTCAGGGGCCGGAACTGAAGCTTTCTTT	CASSGAGTEAFF
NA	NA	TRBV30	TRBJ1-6	TGTGCCTGGAGTCCACAGCTCAATTCACCCCTCCACTTT	CAWSPQLNSPLHF
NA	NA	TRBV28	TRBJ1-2	TGTGCCAGCAGATATCTCAACTATGGCTACACCTTC	CASRYLNYGYTF
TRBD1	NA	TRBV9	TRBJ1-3	TGTGCCAGCAGCGTAGATAAGAGGACAGGTGGAAACACCATATATTTT	CASSVDKRTGGNTIYF